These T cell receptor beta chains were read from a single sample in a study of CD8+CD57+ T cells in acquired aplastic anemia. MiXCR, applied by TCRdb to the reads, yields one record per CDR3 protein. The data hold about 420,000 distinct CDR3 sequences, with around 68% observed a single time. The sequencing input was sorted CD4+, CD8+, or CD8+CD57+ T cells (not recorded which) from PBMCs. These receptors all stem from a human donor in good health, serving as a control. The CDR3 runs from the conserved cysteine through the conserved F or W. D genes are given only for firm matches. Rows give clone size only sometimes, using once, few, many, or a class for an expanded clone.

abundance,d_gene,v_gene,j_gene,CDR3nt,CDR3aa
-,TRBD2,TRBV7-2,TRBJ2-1,TGTGCCAGCAGCTTAGCACTAGCGGGGTGGAATGAGCAGTTCTTC,CASSLALAGWNEQFF
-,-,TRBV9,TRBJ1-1,TGTGCCAGCAGCGTAGCCGGGTCATCGGGCACTGAAGCTTTCTTT,CASSVAGSSGTEAFF
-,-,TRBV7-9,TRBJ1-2,TGCGCCAGCAGCTCAGCCACCGGTACACGGGAAGGTGGCTACACCTTC,CASSSATGTREGGYTF
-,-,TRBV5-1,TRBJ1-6,TGTGCCAGCAGCTTAGGTTCCAGGGGTCCTGCGGCACCCCTCCACTTT,CASSLGSRGPAAPLHF
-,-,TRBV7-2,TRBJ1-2,TGTGCCAGCAGCTTAACGATTCGGGGCCTCCCCGGATACGGCTACACCTTC,CASSLTIRGLPGYGYTF
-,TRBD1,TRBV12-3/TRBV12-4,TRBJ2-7,TGTGCCAGCAGTTTGACAGGGGAATACGAGCAGTACTTC,CASSLTGEYEQYF
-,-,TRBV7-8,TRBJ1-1,TGTGCCAGCAGCTGCGGACCGCCGGCCACTACGCATTTCTTT,CASSCGPPATTHFF
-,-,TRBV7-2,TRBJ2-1,TGTGCCAGCAGCCTCGTTGGCAGGGCAGGGGAGCAGCTCTTC,CASSLVGRAGEQLF
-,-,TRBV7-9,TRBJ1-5,TGTGCCAGCAGCTCCCAGGGTGGGGATCATCTCCAGCATTTT,CASSSQGGDHLQHF
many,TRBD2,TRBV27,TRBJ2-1,TGTGCCAGCAGTTTCCTTAGCGGGGGCTCCTACAATGAGCAGTTCTTC,CASSFLSGGSYNEQFF
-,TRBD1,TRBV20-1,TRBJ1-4,TGCAGTGCTAGAAATGACAGGGGGGATGAAAAACTGTTTTTT,CSARNDRGDEKLFF
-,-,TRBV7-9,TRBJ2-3,TGTGCCAGCAGCCAAGGCGCGGCTACTGAAGCTCAGTATTTT,CASSQGAATEAQYF
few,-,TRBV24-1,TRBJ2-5,TGTGCCACCAGTGCTTCACCCGGGACGGGACAAGAGACCCAGTACTTC,CATSASPGTGQETQYF
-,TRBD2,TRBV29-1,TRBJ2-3,TGCAGCGTTGCTGACGGGGGGTCCGATACGCAGTATTTT,CSVADGGSDTQYF
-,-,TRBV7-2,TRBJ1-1,TGTGCCAGCAGCTTAGCGCTGGACGGATACACTTTAGCTTTCTTT,CASSLALDGYTLAFF
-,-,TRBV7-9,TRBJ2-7,TGTGCCAGCAGCCTAGATGCAGGGACGAGCGCTGACTTC,CASSLDAGTSADF
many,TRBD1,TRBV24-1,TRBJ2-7,TGTGCCACCAGTGACCCGGGACAGGGCTACGAGCAGTACTTC,CATSDPGQGYEQYF
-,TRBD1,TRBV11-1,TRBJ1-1,TGTGCCAGCACCACCGTGACAGGGGGCACTGAAGCTTTCTTT,CASTTVTGGTEAFF
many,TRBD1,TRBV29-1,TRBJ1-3,TGCAGCGTTGTCGCAGGGGGTGGAAACACCATATATTTT,CSVVAGGGNTIYF
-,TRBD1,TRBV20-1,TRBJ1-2,TGCAGTGCCAGGACAGGAAACTATGGCTACACCTTC,CSARTGNYGYTF
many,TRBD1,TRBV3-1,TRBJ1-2,TGTGCCAGCAGCCCGGGACAGGGGGAAGAAGGCTACACCTTC,CASSPGQGEEGYTF
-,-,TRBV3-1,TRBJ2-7,TGTGCCAGCAGCGAAGATTGGGGGACGCAGAGCTCCTACGAGCAGTACTTC,CASSEDWGTQSSYEQYF
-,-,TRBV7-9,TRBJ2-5,TGTGCCAGCAGTTTCAGGGGTCACCAAGAGACCCAGTACTTC,CASSFRGHQETQYF
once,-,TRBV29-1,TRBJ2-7,TGCAGCGCCGTTGGTGGGGTAAAACGGACTGGGTACGAGCAGGACTTC,CSAVGGVKRTGYEQDF
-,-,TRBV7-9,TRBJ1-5,TGTGCCAGCAGCTTAGGCTTGGGGAGGCGTAATCAGCCCCAGCATTTT,CASSLGLGRRNQPQHF
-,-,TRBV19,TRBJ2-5,TGTGCCAGTAGTGTAGCTTTTGAGGCCCAGTACTTC,CASSVAFEAQYF
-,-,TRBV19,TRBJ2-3,TGTGCCAGTAGTACGGGACGCAAGGACACGCAGTATTTT,CASSTGRKDTQYF
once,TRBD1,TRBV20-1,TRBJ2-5,TGCAGTGCCTTGGAGGTTGAGTGGGACAGGGCAGGAGAGACCCAGTACTTC,CSALEVEWDRAGETQYF
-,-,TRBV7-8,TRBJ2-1,TGTGCCAGCAGCTTAGTGGCGGGAACTAGCAATCAGCCTGAGCAGTTCTTC,CASSLVAGTSNQPEQFF
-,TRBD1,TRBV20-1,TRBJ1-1,TGCAGTGCTGGGACAGGGGGCATATGGGCTTTCTTT,CSAGTGGIWAFF
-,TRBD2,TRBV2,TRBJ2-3,TGTGCCCGGGGGGGGAGGGATACGCAGTATTTT,CARGGRDTQYF
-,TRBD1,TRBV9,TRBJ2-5,TGTGCCAGCGGCTACGGACAGGGGGGACAAGAGACCCAGTACTTC,CASGYGQGGQETQYF
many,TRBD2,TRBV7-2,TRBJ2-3,TGCGCCAGCAGCCAAGGGAGGGATACAGATACGCAGTATTTT,CASSQGRDTDTQYF
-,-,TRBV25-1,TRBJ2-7,TGTGCCAGCAGTTTCCTGACAGGAGAAGATATCTCCTACGAGCAGTACTTC,CASSFLTGEDISYEQYF
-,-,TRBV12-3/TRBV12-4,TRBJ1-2,TGTGCCAGCAGCAAAGGGGGTGGCGGCAGGGTCGGCTATGGCTACACCTTC,CASSKGGGGRVGYGYTF
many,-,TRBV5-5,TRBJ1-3,TGTGCCAGCAGCCGTGGGGCGGTCGGCTCTGGAAACACCATATATTTT,CASSRGAVGSGNTIYF
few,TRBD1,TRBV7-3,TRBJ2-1,TGTGCCAGCAGCCTGGACAGGGAACCCTACAATGAGCAGTTCTTC,CASSLDREPYNEQFF
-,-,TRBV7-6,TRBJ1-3,TGTGCCAGCAGCTTAGAGGTTACGGGGGTGGGCTACACCATATATTTT,CASSLEVTGVGYTIYF
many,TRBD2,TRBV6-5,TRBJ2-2,TGTGCCAGCAGTTACTCGAGCGGGGGCAACACCGGGGAGCTGTTTTTT,CASSYSSGGNTGELFF
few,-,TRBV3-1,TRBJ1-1,TGTGCCAGCAGCCGCAGGGCGAACACTGAAGCTTTCTTT,CASSRRANTEAFF
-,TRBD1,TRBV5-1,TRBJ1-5,TGTGCCAGCAGACGCACAGGGGTGGTGAATCAGCCCCAGCATTTT,CASRRTGVVNQPQHF
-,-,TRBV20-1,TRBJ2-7,TGCAGTGCTAGCGATGCGCGGGGCCTCGACGAGCAGTACTTC,CSASDARGLDEQYF
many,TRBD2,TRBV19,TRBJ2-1,TGTGCCAGTAGTAGCGGGGGGAGGTACAATGAGCAGTTCTTC,CASSSGGRYNEQFF
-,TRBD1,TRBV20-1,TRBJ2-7,TGCAGTGCCCGACAGGGCTCCAACACTTACTTC,CSARQGSNTYF
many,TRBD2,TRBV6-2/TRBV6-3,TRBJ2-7,TGTGCCAGCAAGGGAGGGGCCAGCTACGAGCAGTACTTC,CASKGGASYEQYF
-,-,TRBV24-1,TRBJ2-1,TGTGCCACCAGTGTCGGGTACCTACGAGGAACGGGGAACAATGAGCAGTTCTTC,CATSVGYLRGTGNNEQFF
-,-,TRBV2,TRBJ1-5,TGTGCCAGCAGCCGGCAGGGTGGTATCACCGGGGAGCAGCATTTT,CASSRQGGITGEQHF
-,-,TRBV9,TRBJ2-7,TGTGCCAGCAGCTTAGAGGAGGCTAACTATGGCTACAACTTC,CASSLEEANYGYNF
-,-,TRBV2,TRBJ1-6,TGTGCCAGCAGTGAACTTCCCTATAATTCACCCCTCCACTTT,CASSELPYNSPLHF
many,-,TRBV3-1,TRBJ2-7,TGTGCCAGCAGCCAAGCTGATTGGGAGCAGTACTTC,CASSQADWEQYF
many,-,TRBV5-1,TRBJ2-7,TGCGCCAGCAGCCCGGAGACGGGGATTTCCTACGAGCAGTACTTC,CASSPETGISYEQYF
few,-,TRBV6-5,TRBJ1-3,TGTGCCAGCAGTTACTCTGGGGGGGCCCCCCGGAACACCATATATTTT,CASSYSGGAPRNTIYF
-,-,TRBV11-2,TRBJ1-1,TGTGCCAGCAGTGACTCGAGGGGTACTGAAGCTTTCTTT,CASSDSRGTEAFF
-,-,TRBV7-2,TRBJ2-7,TGTGCCAGCAGCTCGCACCACAGGGACTACGAGCAGTACTTC,CASSSHHRDYEQYF